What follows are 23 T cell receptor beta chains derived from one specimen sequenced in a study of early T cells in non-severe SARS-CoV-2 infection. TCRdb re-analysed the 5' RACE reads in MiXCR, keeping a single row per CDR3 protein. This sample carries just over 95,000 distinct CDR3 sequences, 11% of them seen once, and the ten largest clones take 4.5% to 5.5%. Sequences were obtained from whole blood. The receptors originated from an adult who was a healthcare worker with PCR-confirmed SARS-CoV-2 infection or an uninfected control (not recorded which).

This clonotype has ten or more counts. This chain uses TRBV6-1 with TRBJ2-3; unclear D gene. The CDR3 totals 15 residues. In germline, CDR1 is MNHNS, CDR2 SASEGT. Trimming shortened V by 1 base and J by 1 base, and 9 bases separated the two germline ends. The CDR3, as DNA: TGTGCCAGCAGTGAAGATATGACCCGCACAGATACGCAGTATTTT. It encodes CASSEDMTRTDTQYF.

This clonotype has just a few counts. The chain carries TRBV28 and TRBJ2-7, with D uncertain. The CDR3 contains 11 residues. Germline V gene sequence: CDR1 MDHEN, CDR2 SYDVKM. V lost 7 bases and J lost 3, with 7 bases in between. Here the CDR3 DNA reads TGTGCCAGCACCCAACTCTACGAGCAGTACTTC. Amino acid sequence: CASTQLYEQYF.

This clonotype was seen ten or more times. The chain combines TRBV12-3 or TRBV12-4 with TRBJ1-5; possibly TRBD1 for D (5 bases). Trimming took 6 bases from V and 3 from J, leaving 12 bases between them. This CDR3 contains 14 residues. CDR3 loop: CASRQTANNQPQHF. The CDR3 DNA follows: TGTGCCAGCAGACAGACAGCAAACAATCAGCCCCAGCATTTT.

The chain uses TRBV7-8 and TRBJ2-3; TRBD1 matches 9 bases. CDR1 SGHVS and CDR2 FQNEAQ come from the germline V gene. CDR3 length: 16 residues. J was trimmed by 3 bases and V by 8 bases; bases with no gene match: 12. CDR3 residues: CASSPRPGTGTDTQYF. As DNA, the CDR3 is TGTGCCAGCTCCCCACGTCCTGGGACAGGGACAGATACGCAGTATTTT.

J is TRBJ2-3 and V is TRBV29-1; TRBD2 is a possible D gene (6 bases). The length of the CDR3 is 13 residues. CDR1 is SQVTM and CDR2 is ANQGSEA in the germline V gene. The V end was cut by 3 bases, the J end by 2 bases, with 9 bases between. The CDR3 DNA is TGCAGCGTTGATAGCGGAGTCACAGATACGCAGTATTTT. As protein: CSVDSGVTDTQYF.

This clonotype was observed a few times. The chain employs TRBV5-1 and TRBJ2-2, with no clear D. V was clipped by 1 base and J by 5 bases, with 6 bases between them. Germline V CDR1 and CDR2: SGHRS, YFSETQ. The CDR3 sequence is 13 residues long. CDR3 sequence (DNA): TGCGCCAGCAGCTTGACATCTACCGGGGAGCTGTTTTTT. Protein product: CASSLTSTGELFF.

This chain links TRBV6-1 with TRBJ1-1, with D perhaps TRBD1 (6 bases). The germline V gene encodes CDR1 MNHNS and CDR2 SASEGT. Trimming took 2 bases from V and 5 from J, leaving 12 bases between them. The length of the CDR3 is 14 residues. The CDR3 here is CASSESQGLTEAFF. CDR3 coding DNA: TGTGCCAGCAGTGAAAGTCAGGGGTTGACTGAAGCTTTCTTT.

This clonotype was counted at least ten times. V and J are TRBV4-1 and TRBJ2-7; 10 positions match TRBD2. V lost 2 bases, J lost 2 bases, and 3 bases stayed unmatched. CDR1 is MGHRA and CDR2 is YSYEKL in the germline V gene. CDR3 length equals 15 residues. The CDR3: CASSQTAGGTYEQYF. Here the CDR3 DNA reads TGCGCCAGCAGCCAAACAGCGGGAGGGACCTACGAGCAGTACTTC.

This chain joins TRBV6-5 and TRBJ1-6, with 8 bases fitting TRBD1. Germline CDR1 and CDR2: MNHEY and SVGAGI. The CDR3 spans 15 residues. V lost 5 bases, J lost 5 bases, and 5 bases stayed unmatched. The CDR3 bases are TGTGCCAGCAGTCCCCAGACAGGGGATAATTCACCCCTCCACTTT. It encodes CASSPQTGDNSPLHF.

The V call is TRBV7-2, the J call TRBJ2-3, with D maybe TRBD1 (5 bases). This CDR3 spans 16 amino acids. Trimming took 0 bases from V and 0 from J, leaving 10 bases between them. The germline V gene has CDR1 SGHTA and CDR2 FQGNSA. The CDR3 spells CASSLALRASTDTQYF. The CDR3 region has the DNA TGTGCCAGCAGCTTAGCTCTCAGGGCAAGCACAGATACGCAGTATTTT.

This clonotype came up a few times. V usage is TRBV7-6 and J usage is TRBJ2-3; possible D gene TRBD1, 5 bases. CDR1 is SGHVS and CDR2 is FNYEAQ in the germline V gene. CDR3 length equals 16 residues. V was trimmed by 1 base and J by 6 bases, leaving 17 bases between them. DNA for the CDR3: TGTGCCAGCAGCTTAGTAGGGGCAGGAGTCGGGGATACGCAGTATTTT. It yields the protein CASSLVGAGVGDTQYF.

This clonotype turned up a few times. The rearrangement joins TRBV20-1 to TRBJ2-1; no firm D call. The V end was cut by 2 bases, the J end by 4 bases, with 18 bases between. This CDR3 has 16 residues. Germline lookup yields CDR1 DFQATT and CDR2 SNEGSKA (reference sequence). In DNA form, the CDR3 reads TGCAGTGCTAGATATACGGCGGCGAATTTATACAATGAGCAGTTCTTC. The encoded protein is CSARYTAANLYNEQFF.

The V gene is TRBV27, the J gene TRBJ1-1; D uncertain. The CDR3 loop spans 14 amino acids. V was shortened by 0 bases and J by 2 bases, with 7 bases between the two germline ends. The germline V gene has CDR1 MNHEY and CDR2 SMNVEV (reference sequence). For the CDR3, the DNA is TGTGCCAGCAGTTTATCGGTGGGTAACACTGAAGCTTTCTTT. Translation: CASSLSVGNTEAFF.

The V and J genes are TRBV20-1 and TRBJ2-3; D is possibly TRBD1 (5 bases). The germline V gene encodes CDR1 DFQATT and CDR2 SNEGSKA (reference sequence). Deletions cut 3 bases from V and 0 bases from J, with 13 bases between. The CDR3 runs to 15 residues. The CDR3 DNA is TGCAGTGCTAGTCTCGGTGGGGCTAGCACAGATACGCAGTATTTT. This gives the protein CSASLGGASTDTQYF.

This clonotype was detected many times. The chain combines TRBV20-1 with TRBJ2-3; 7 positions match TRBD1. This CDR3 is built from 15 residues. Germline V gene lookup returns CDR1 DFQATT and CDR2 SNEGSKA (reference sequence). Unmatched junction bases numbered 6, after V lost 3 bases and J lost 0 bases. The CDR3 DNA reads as TGCAGTGCTAGTTACAGGGGAGCTAGCACAGATACGCAGTATTTT. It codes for CSASYRGASTDTQYF.

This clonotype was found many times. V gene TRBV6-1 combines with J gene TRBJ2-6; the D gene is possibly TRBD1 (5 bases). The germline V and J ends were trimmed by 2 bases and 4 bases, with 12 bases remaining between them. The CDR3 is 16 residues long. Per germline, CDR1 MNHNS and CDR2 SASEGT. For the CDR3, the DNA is TGTGCCAGCAGTGAAAGGGTCAGGGCCGGGGCCAACGTCCTGACTTTC. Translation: CASSERVRAGANVLTF.

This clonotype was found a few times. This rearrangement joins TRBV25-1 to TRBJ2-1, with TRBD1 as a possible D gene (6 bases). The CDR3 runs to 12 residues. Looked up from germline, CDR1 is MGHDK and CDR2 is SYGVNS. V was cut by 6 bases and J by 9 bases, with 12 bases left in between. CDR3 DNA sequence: TGTGCCAGCAGCACACTGGACAGTGAGCAGTTCTTC. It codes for CASSTLDSEQFF.

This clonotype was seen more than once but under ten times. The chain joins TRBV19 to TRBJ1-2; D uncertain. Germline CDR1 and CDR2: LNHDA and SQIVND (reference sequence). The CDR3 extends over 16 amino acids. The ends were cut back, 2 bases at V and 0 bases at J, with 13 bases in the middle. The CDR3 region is CASSIFLLTPNYGYTF. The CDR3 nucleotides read TGTGCCAGTAGTATATTCCTGCTCACTCCTAACTATGGCTACACCTTC.

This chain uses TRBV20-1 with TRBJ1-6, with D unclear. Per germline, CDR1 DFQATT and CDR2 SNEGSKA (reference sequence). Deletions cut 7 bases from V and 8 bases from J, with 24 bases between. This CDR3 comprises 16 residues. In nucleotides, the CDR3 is TGCAGTGTCGTTCTAGGTCCCCCGAATTCTCATTCACCCCTCCACTTT. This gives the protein CSVVLGPPNSHSPLHF.

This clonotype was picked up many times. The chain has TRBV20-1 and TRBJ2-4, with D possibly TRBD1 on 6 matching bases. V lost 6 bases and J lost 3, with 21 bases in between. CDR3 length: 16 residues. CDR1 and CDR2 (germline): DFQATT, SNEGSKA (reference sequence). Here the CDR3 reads CSAPAGTFGVKNIQYF. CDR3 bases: TGCAGTGCACCAGCCGGGACATTTGGAGTCAAAAACATTCAGTACTTC.

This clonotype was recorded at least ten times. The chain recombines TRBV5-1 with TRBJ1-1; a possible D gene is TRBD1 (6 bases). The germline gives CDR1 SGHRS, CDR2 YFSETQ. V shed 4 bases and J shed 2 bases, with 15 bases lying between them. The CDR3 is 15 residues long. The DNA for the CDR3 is TGCGCCAGCAGCCCGCAGGGGATCAGCAACACTGAAGCTTTCTTT. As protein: CASSPQGISNTEAFF.

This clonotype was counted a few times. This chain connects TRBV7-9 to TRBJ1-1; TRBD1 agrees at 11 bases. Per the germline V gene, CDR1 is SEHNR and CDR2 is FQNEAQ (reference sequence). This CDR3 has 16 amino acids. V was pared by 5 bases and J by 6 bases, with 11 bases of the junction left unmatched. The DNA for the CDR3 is TGTGCCAGCAGCCCGTGGACAGGGGGCGGAAGGGCTGAAGCTTTCTTT. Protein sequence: CASSPWTGGGRAEAFF.

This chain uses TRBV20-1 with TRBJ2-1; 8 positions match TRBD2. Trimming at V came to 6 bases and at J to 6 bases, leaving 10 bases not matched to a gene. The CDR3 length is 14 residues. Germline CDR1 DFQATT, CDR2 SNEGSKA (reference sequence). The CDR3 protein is CSAGGGRMANEQFF. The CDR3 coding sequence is TGCAGTGCCGGGGGGGGCCGGATGGCCAATGAGCAGTTCTTC.